Here is one T cell receptor beta chain with its context. Its target is unknown. The junction departs from germline at one end; a sequencing error may be responsible. PCR amplification relied on 60 Vbeta primers (plus 13 Jbeta primers). Here immunoSEQ multiplex PCR was the method, and the copy in TCRdb shows in-frame clones only, minus some. In the table there are 100,000 to 120,000 clones, approximately 83% of which are singletons. The data were obtained in a study of cytomegalovirus exposure and HLA in healthy donors. Study-wide results and caveats: In vitro testing confirmed a few CMV-associated chains as specific for CMV antigens. Per a prior analysis, the majority of TCR beta V segments were productive roughly 87% or roughly 30% of the time.

CDR1 is WNHNN and CDR2 is SYGVQD in the germline V gene (reference sequence). The CDR3 spans 13 residues. The donors gave bone marrow, and they were healthy. The specimen was PBMCs. The V call is TRBV10-1, the J call TRBJ1-1; D is ambiguous. The clonotype was recovered from a man aged 18 to 29 in good health and CMV-seronegative. CDR3 residues: CATSRGFGTEAFF. The CDR3 region has the DNA TGCGCCACCAGTCGGGGATTCGGGACTGAAGCTTTCTTT.